This TCR beta chain was sequenced during a study of response to subunit inactivated influenza vaccine. There are 12 residues in the CDR3. The ends were cut back, 2 bases at V and 8 bases at J, with 7 bases in the middle. The germline V gene encodes CDR1 LGHDT and CDR2 YNNKEL (reference sequence). This clonotype was seen more than once but under ten times. What it binds is not known. Broader study findings: Few additional T cells are recruited per seasonal influenza vaccination, authors suggested.

TCRdb used MiXCR to reprocess the RT-PCR reads, holding one entry per CDR3 protein. Of 650,000 to 800,000 distinct CDR3 sequences listed, approximately 17% are singletons. The material sequenced was PBMCs from blood, taken 4 to 6 days after vaccination. The source is a man aged 45 to 65 who received an inactivated influenza vaccine. The rearrangement links TRBV3-1 to TRBJ2-1; D not resolved. The CDR3 loop reads CASSQLRDEQFF. DNA of the CDR3: TGTGCCAGCAGCCAATTACGGGATGAGCAGTTCTTC.